Included here is one T cell receptor beta chain sequence, with context. As yet, its antigen is unknown. This specimen belongs to a study of vaccination effects on CD4 cells after COVID-19. Background on the study: Relative to the second dose, post-vaccine samples were obtained a median of 72 days later.

Prior to sequencing, the ViraFEST assay stimulated PBMC with viral peptide pools, which expanded the antigen-specific CD4+ T cells. Having been cultured for 9 to 11 days, the cells underwent CD4+ T cell isolation. BNT162b2 vaccine or mRNA-1273 vaccine was given to participants in two doses. The germline V gene has CDR1 SGHRS and CDR2 YFSETQ. The CDR3 totals 16 residues. Trimming at V came to 1 base and at J to 4 bases, leaving 4 bases not matched to a gene. Assay used: immunoSEQ multiplex PCR; TCRdb lists only in-frame clones, some missing. The data hold some 70,000 clones, with 80% to 85% observed a single time.

This receptor was identified in a human donor who received a COVID-19 vaccine. Sample: CD4+ T cells from PBMCs cultured with HCoV-229E spike peptides, taken after COVID-19 vaccination. J is TRBJ2-6 and V is TRBV5-1; 8 nucleotides agree with TRBD1. DNA of the CDR3: TGCGCCAGCAGCTTGCAGGGGGCTTCCGGGGCCAACGTCCTGACTTTC. It specifies CASSLQGASGANVLTF.